The source of this T cell receptor beta chain is a study of vaccination and CD4 T cells after COVID-19. About the research overall: Control cultures used a CEFX viral epitope pool, an HIV-1 Nef peptide pool, or no peptide.

The treatment denotes: approximately nine-day PBMC culture with coronavirus spike peptide pools or control peptides (ViraFEST assay). Harvesting of the unexposed donor's CD4+ T cells predated the COVID-19 pandemic (2011-2018). The germline V and J ends were trimmed by 5 bases and 1 base, with 12 bases remaining between them. The CDR3 consists of 14 residues. The germline gives CDR1 SGHRS, CDR2 YFSETQ. The Oncomine TCR Beta short-read assay sequenced DNA from cultured CD4+ T cells. Extraction of genomic DNA was performed on cultured CD4+ T cells. Each CDR3 protein is one row after TCRdb ran MiXCR on the PCR reads. The table shows 7,800 or so distinct CDR3 sequences, with roughly 40% occurring only once. In the case of this clonotype: Its antigen remains unidentified.

The chain carries TRBV5-1 and TRBJ1-1; no definite D call. The sequence derives from a human donor in good health. What was sequenced was CD4+ T cells from blood, cultured in vitro. The CDR3 coding sequence is TGCGCCAGCAGGGCACTTATCTCGAACACTGAAGCTTTCTTT. This sequence encodes CASRALISNTEAFF.